This paragraph covers one T cell receptor beta chain sequence. What it binds is unknown. The repertoire was sequenced with immunoSEQ multiplex PCR; TCRdb's copy has only in-frame clones and lacks some. This sample has some 79,000 clones, with around 80% found just once. This CDR3 region has 18 residues. With V trimmed by 2 bases and J by 4 bases, 13 bases remained unmatched. Germline CDR1 is MNHEY and CDR2 is SVGEGT. This entry is derived from a study of T cell responses to AZD1222 COVID-19 vaccine. General study findings and limits: Of the AZD1222 recipients, only five to seven were seropositive at baseline.

This clonotype originated in an adult who received the AZD1222 COVID-19 vaccine. This specimen was peripheral blood, taken 28 days after the second AZD1222 dose. This chain connects TRBV6-2 or TRBV6-3 to TRBJ1-2, with 10 bases lining up with TRBD1. CDR3 amino acids: CASSYPHYQTGGRYGYTF. CDR3 DNA: TGTGCCAGCAGTTACCCCCATTACCAGACAGGGGGCCGCTATGGCTACACCTTC.